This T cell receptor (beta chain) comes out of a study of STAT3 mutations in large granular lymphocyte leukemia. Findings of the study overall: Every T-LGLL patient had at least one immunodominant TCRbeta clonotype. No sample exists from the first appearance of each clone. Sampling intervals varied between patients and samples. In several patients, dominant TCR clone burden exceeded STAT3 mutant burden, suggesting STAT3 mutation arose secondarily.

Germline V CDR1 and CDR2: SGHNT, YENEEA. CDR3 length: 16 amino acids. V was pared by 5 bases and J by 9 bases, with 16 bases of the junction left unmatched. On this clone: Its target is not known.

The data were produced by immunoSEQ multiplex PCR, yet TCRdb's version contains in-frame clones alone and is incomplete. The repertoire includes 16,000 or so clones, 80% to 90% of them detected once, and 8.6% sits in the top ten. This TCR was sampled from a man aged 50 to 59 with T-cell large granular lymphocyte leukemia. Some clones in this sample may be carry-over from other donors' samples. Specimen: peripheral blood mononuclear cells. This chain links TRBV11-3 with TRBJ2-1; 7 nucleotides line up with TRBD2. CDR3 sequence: CASSDYWGGSIAEQFF. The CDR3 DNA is TGTGCCAGCAGCGACTATTGGGGCGGGAGTATTGCTGAGCAGTTCTTC.